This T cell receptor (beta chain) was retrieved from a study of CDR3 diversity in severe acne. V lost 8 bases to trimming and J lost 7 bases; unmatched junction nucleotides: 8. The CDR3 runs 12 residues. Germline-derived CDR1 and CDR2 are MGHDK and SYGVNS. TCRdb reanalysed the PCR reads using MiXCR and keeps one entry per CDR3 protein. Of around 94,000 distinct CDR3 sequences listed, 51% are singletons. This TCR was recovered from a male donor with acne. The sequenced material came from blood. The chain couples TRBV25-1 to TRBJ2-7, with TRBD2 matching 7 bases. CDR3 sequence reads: CASFTSEDEQYF. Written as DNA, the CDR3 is TGTGCCAGCTTCACTAGCGAGGATGAGCAGTACTTC.